The T cell receptor beta chain under discussion was sequenced for a study of blood T cell repertoires in COVID-19. CDR1 is SEHNR, CDR2 FQNEAQ, per germline (reference sequence). The CDR3 contains 15 residues. V dropped 5 bases and J dropped 4; count of bases not matched to a gene: 4. Enrollees, 18 to 89 years old, lived in 24 US areas. This clone was observed a handful of times. Here immunoSEQ multiplex PCR was the method, and the copy in TCRdb shows in-frame clones only, minus some. The sample has over 200,000 clones, 70% to 90% seen once. The rearrangement uses TRBV7-9 and TRBJ2-2; 10 nucleotides match TRBD2. The specimen sequenced was PBMCs or T cells enriched from blood (not recorded which). The receptor comes from a woman between 25 and 40 years old who had been exposed to COVID-19. In nucleotides, the CDR3 is TGTGCCAGCAGCCAACTAGCGGGGATCACCGGGGAGCTGTTTTTT. Its protein product is CASSQLAGITGELFF.